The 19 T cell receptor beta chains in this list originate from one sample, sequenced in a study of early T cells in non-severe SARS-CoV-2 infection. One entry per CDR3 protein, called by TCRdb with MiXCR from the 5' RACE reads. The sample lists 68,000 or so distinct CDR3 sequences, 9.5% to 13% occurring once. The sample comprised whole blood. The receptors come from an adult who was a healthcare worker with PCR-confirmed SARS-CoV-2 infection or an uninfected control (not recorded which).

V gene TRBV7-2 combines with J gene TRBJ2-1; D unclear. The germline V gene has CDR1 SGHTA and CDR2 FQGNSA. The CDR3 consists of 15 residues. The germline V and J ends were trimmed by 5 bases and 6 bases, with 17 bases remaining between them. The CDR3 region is CASSAGRHASNEQFF. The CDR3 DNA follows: TGTGCCAGCAGCGCTGGACGCCATGCCTCCAATGAGCAGTTCTTC.

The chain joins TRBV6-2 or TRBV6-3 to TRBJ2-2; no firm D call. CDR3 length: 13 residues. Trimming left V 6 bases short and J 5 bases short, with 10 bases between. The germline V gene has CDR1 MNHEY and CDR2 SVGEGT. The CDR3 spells CASSDSETGELFF. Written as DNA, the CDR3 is TGTGCCAGCAGCGACTCAGAAACCGGGGAGCTGTTTTTT.

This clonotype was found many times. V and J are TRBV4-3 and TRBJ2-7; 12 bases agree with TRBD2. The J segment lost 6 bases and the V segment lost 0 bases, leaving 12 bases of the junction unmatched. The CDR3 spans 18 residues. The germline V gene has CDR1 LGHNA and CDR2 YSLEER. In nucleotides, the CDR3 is TGCGCCAGCAGCCAAGACGCCTGGACTAGCGGGAACCTCGGCGAGCAGTACTTC. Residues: CASSQDAWTSGNLGEQYF.

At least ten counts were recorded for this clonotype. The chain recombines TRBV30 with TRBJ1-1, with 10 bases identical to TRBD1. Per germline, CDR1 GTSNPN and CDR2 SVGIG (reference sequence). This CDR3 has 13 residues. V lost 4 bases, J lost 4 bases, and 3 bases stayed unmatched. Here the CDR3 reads CAWTRDRGTEAFF. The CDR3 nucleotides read TGTGCCTGGACGAGGGACAGGGGCACTGAAGCTTTCTTT.

The CDR3 loop is CASSYTGTGGKQYF. CDR3 nucleotides: TGTGCCAGCAGTTACACCGGGACAGGGGGCAAGCAGTACTTC. The chain combines TRBV6-2 or TRBV6-3 with TRBJ2-7; TRBD1 matches at 12 bases. Per the germline V gene, CDR1 is MNHEY and CDR2 is SVGEGT. The CDR3 has 14 residues. Trimming at V came to 2 bases and at J to 8 bases, leaving 4 bases not matched to a gene.

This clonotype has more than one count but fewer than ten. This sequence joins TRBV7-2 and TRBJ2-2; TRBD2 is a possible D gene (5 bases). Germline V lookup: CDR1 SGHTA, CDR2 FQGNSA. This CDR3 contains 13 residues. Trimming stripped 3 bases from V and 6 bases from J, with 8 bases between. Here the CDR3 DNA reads TGTGCCAGCAGCTTTGCGGAGGCCGGGGAGCTGTTTTTT. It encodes CASSFAEAGELFF. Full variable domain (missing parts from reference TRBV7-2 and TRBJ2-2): GAGVSQSPSNKVTEKGKDVELRCDPISGHTALYWYRQSLGQGLEFLIYFQGNSAPDKSGLPSDRFSAERTGGSVSTLTIQRTQQEDSAVYLCASSFAEAGELFFGEGSRLTVL.

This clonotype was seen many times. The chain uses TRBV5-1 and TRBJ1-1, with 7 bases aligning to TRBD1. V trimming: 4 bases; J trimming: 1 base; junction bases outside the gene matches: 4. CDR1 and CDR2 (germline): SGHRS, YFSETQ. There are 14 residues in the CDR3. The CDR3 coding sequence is TGCGCCAGCAGCCTAGACAGGGCGAACACTGAAGCTTTCTTT. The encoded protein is CASSLDRANTEAFF. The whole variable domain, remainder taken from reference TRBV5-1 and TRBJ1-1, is KAGVTQTPRYLIKTRGQQVTLSCSPISGHRSVSWYQQTPGQGLQFLFEYFSETQRNKGNFPGRFSGRQFSNSRSEMNVSTLELGDSALYLCASSLDRANTEAFFGQGTRLTVV.

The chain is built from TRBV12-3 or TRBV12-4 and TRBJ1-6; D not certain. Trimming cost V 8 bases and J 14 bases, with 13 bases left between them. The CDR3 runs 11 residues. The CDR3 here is CASSGGGTLHF. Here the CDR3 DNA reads TGTGCCAGCTCGGGTGGTGGCACCCTCCACTTT.

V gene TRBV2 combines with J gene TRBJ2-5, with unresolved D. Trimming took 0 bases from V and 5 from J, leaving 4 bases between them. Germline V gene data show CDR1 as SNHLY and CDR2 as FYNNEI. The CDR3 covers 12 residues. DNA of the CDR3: TGTGCCAGCAGTGAAGCGTCGGAGACCCAGTACTTC. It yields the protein CASSEASETQYF.

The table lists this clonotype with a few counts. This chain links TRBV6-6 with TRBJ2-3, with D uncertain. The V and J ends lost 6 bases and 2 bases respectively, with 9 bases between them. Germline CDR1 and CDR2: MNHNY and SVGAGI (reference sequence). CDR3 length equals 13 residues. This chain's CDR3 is CASSRVSTDTQYF. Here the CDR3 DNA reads TGTGCCAGCAGCCGTGTCTCCACAGATACGCAGTATTTT.

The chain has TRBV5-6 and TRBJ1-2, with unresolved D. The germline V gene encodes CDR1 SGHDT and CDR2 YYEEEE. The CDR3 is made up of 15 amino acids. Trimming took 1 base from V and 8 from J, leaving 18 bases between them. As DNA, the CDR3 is TGTGCCAGCAGCTTGCCGTCAGCGGAGATGCGGGGCTACACCTTC. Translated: CASSLPSAEMRGYTF.

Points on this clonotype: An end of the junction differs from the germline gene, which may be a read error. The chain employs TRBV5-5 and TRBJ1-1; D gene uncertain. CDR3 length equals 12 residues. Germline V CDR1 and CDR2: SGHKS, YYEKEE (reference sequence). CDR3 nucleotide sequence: TGTGCCAGCAGCTTGGCCAACACTAAAGCTTTCTTT. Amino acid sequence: CASSLANTKAFF.

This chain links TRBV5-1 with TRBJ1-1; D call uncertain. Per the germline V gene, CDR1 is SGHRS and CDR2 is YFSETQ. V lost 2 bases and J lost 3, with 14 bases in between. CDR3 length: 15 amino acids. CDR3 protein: CASSFFSVGYTEAFF. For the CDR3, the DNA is TGCGCCAGCAGCTTCTTTTCGGTGGGGTACACTGAAGCTTTCTTT.

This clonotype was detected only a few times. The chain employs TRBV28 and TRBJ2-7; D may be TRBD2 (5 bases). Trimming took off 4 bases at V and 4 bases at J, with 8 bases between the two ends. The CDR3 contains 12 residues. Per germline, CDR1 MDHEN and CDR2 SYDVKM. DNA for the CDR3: TGTGCCAGCAGTTCGGGGTTTTACGAGCAGTACTTC. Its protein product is CASSSGFYEQYF.

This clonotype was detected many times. CDR3: CASGGLEYNEQFF. DNA for the CDR3: TGTGCCAGCGGGGGACTAGAGTACAATGAGCAGTTCTTC. The rearrangement links TRBV6-4 to TRBJ2-1; the match to TRBD2 covers 8 bases. The CDR3 spans 13 residues. Unmatched junction bases numbered 4, after V lost 8 bases and J lost 4 bases. Per germline, CDR1 MRHNA and CDR2 SNTAGT.

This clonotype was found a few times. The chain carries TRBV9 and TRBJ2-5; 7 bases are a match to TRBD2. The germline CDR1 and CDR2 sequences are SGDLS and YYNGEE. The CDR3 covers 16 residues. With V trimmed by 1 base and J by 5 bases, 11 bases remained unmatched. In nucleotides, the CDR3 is TGTGCCAGCAGCGTACTTTCCGGCGGGGGAATGGAGACCCAGTACTTC. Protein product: CASSVLSGGGMETQYF. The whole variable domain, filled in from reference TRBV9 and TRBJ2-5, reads DSGVTQTPKHLITATGQRVTLRCSPRSGDLSVYWYQQSLDQGLQFLIQYYNGEERAKGNILERFSAQQFPDLHSELNLSSLELGDSALYFCASSVLSGGGMETQYFGPGTRLLVL.

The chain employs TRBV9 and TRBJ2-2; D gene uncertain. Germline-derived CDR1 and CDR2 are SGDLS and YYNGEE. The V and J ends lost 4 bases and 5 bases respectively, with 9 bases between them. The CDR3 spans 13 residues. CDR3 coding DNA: TGTGCCAGCAGCCCCAGGTTGACCGGGGAGCTGTTTTTT. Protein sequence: CASSPRLTGELFF.

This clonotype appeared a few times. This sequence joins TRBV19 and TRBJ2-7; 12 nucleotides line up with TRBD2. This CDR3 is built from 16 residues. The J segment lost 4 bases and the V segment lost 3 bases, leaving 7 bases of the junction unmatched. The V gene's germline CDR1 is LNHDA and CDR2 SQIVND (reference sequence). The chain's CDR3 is CASSISRLAGGYEQYF. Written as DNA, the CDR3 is TGTGCCAGTAGTATCTCGCGGCTAGCGGGAGGGTACGAGCAGTACTTC.

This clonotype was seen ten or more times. The CDR3 DNA follows: TGTGCCAGCAGCTTAGCTAGTCTCGGAGGAGATACGCAGTATTTT. Translation gives CASSLASLGGDTQYF. V usage is TRBV7-2 and J usage is TRBJ2-3, with a weak D call TRBD2 (5 bases). Germline loops: CDR1 SGHTA, CDR2 FQGNSA. V gave up 0 bases and J gave up 5 bases, with 12 bases separating them. CDR3 size: 15 residues.